Detailed here is one TCR beta chain. This clone's antigen is unknown. Qualities for individual bases were not recorded, and no much larger clone is one base off. The data derive from a study of T-cell memory formation after mild COVID-19 (dated by TCRdb to 2020 to 2023). Regarding the complete study: Most TCR sequence clusters were specific to one of the two donors. In two donors, T-cell clones that expanded and contracted after mild COVID-19 were followed by sequencing TCRalpha and TCRbeta repertoires longitudinally. Two young, previously healthy adult volunteers made up the cohort, one male and one female.

Here is what the overall study found, with its caveats: Contracting CD4+ clones appeared mostly in the CM and EM memory subsets, whereas CD8+ clones were enriched in EMRA. Some responding clones were detected in pre-infection memory, which suggested that pre-existing cross-reactive memory T cells had joined the SARS-CoV-2 response. The second-wave clones that peaked on day 37 were not confirmed to be SARS-CoV-2 specific. The study covered only a couple of mild cases, and larger cohorts including severe cases with pre-infection samples were considered necessary. From day 15 to 85, contracting clones showed balanced CD4/CD8 phenotypes, whereas a second wave of clones that expanded from day 15 to 37 leaned towards CD4+.

Ficoll-Paque density gradient centrifugation was the method used to isolate PBMCs. Taken from the germline V gene, the CDR1 and CDR2 loops are MNHNS and SASEGT. The germline V and J ends show losses of 6 bases and 3 bases respectively, and no gene match explains 1 base of the junction. The CDR3 measures 13 amino acids from cysteine to phenylalanine. The entry retains the CDR3 DNA only, 39 bases that are in frame from base 1. Sequencing was performed on an Illumina NovaSeq 6000. TCRalpha and TCRbeta cDNA libraries were built by 5'RACE with constant-segment primers, adding sample barcodes and unique molecular identifiers. RNA was extracted from every sample with Trizol reagent. Library amplification was performed in two PCR steps, and a second sample barcode and Illumina TruSeq adapters were introduced in the second step. Sequencing of libraries was performed on an Illumina NovaSeq with 2 x 150 bp paired-end reads. As for how the authors treated the data: The reads were demultiplexed and collapsed into UMI-guided consensus sequences using migec v1.2.7. With mixcr v2.1.11, UMI consensuses were aligned to TRA and TRB V and J templates and assembled into clonotypes. A clonotype was counted as expanded or contracted only if both edgeR and NoisET called the change significant, with noise models trained on biological replicates. For edgeR calls, the thresholds were a false discovery rate-adjusted p below 0.01 and a log2 fold-change of 1. PCA with hierarchical clustering of max-normalized trajectories of the 1000 most abundant clonotypes was used as exploratory dynamics analysis. Each responding clone was given a CD4 or CD8 phenotype based on the CD4+ and CD8+ repertoires, which had been sequenced separately. The public reads were quality trimmed at Q25 with fastp and then assembled into clones with MiXCR by TCRdb, keeping productive beta chains. Rows are combined by CDR3 protein, so each entry shows the most common genes and DNA. These V and J calls are TCRdb output, not the study's own analysis. Present in this sample are approximately 450,000 distinct CDR3 sequences, approximately 18% of which were seen just once. The ten largest account for 12% of the sample.

Specimen: PBMCs or a T cell subset sorted from them (not recorded which). The chain uses TRBV6-1 and TRBJ2-1, with TRBD1 matching 8 junction bases. The sequence came from an adult woman who had mild COVID-19 (a few samples of this study predate the infection). The sample titles of this study are shuffled in the database, so cell type and time point are left out; the donor was told from shared clones. CDR3 sequence: CASRGTGYNEQFF. The DNA is TGTGCCAGCAGAGGGACAGGCTACAATGAGCAGTTCTTC.